A selection of T cell receptor beta chains follows, all from one sample in a study of blood T cell repertoires in COVID-19. Data came from immunoSEQ multiplex PCR; TCRdb stores just in-frame clones and leaves some out. Of fewer than 150,000 clones listed, about 86% are singletons. Sequencing input: peripheral blood. All receptors derive from a woman between 50 and 59 years old who had recovered from COVID-19. CDR3s leave out the opening cysteine and the closing phenylalanine or tryptophan. D genes are given only for firm matches.

CDR3	J	D	V
SGYRGNQPQH	TRBJ1-5	TRBD1	TRBV29-1
ASSSHLPTGSTDTQY	TRBJ2-3	TRBD1	TRBV5-1
ASSTLGQDNSPLH	TRBJ1-6	TRBD1	TRBV19
ASSLSYRDNEQF	TRBJ2-1	NA	TRBV7-3
ASSPGTGIYEQY	TRBJ2-7	TRBD1	TRBV18
ASSSGLTYEQY	TRBJ2-7	NA	TRBV2
ASQNRGSGNTIY	TRBJ1-3	TRBD1	TRBV7-2
ASSLGQVVDTEAF	TRBJ1-1	NA	TRBV5-1
ASSGDRGNEQY	TRBJ2-7	TRBD1	TRBV7-8
ASSPPGDTEAF	TRBJ1-1	NA	TRBV6-5
ASSLGADGTHYAGYT	TRBJ1-2	NA	TRBV5-4
SVEVSAGPGNTIY	TRBJ1-3	NA	TRBV29-1
ASSTGGRGGEQY	TRBJ2-7	TRBD1	TRBV27
ASSILLGQGTGNTIY	TRBJ1-3	NA	TRBV19
ASSDPRQGDNGYT	TRBJ1-2	TRBD1	TRBV25-1
ASSERLPFQETQY	TRBJ2-5	NA	TRBV2
ASSIRQGGYNEQF	TRBJ2-1	TRBD1	TRBV19
ASTRDREHSPLH	TRBJ1-6	TRBD1	TRBV11-3
ASSPVGRLAGSDTQY	TRBJ2-3	TRBD2	TRBV18
ASSQDPGTSGRNEQY	TRBJ2-7	TRBD2	TRBV4-2
ASSFSFSSGYNEQF	TRBJ2-1	NA	TRBV11-3
ASSTPAVGGSTIYNEQF	TRBJ2-1	TRBD2	TRBV27
ASSPTTGDRTDTQY	TRBJ2-3	TRBD1	TRBV11-2
ASSFRDSNQPQH	TRBJ1-5	NA	TRBV19
ASSLYRGTYEQY	TRBJ2-7	TRBD1	TRBV7-2